The 17 T cell receptor beta chains below were found in one sample sequenced in a study of blood T cells in healthy people across ages. Sample-barcoded 5' priming and a J-beta primer mix drove a second PCR of about 6 to 12 cycles. Via MiXCR, TCRdb re-called the 5' RACE reads, giving one row per CDR3 protein. This repertoire shows fewer than 800,000 distinct CDR3 sequences, about 34% found once; its top ten account for approximately 15%. Sequenced material: blood. The origin of the receptors is a woman over 75 in good health.

The CDR3 region is CASSADSSNQPQHF. The CDR3 DNA reads TGTGCCAGCAGCGCAGACAGTAGCAATCAGCCCCAGCATTTT. The chain joins TRBV9 to TRBJ1-5, with a tentative D call TRBD1 (5 bases). V was shortened by 3 bases and J by 0 bases, with 7 bases between the two germline ends. CDR1 is SGDLS and CDR2 is YYNGEE in the germline V gene. The CDR3 spans 14 residues.

This clonotype was counted ten times or more. The J gene is TRBJ2-7, the V gene TRBV11-2; D perhaps matches TRBD2 (6 bases). V was shortened by 1 base and J by 3 bases, with 16 bases between the two germline ends. The CDR3 has 16 amino acids. Germline V gene sequence: CDR1 SGHAT, CDR2 FQNNGV. CDR3 coding DNA: TGTGCCAGCAGCTTAGGTGTCAGGACTACAATCTACGAGCAGTACTTC. Its protein is CASSLGVRTTIYEQYF. Filled out from reference TRBV11-2 and TRBJ2-7, the complete variable domain reads EAGVAQSPRYKIIEKRQSVAFWCNPISGHATLYWYQQILGQGPKLLIQFQNNGVVDDSQLPKDRFSAERLKGVDSTLKIQPAKLEDSAVYLCASSLGVRTTIYEQYFGPGTRLTVT.

This sequence joins TRBV20-1 and TRBJ1-1; D is undetermined. This CDR3 is 15 amino acids long. The ends were cut back, 5 bases at V and 0 bases at J, with 16 bases in the middle. Germline V lookup: CDR1 DFQATT, CDR2 SNEGSKA (reference sequence). CDR3 in amino acids: CSASNLTLMNTEAFF. The DNA of the CDR3 is TGCAGTGCTTCGAACCTTACACTTATGAACACTGAAGCTTTCTTT.

The rearrangement joins TRBV7-2 to TRBJ2-4; D is ambiguous. V was pared by 5 bases and J by 2 bases, with 10 bases between. In germline, CDR1 is SGHTA, CDR2 FQGNSA. The CDR3 runs to 14 residues. CDR3 in amino acids: CASSAAPPKNIQYF. CDR3 bases: TGTGCCAGCAGCGCCGCCCCTCCCAAAAACATTCAGTACTTC.

This clonotype was picked up a small number of times. Being one base from a much bigger clone, this may be a read error. The chain employs TRBV7-2 and TRBJ2-7, with 14 bases identical to TRBD2. The CDR3 sequence is 17 residues long. Looked up from germline, CDR1 is SGHTA and CDR2 is FQGNSA. This CDR3 reads CVSSLTPTSGGAGEQYF. CDR3 coding DNA: TGTGTCAGCAGCTTAACCCCGACTAGCGGGGGGGCCGGCGAGCAGTACTTC.

This clonotype was observed many times. This CDR3 is CASSRDVGGYTF. The DNA of the CDR3 is TGTGCCAGCAGCCGAGACGTCGGGGGCTACACCTTC. The J gene is TRBJ1-2, the V gene TRBV3-1, with D unresolved. The V gene's germline CDR1 is LGHDT and CDR2 YNNKEL (reference sequence). Trimming took 4 bases from V and 8 from J, leaving 11 bases between them. CDR3 length: 12 amino acids.

Comment on this clonotype: This may stem from a read error, because a much larger clone lies one nucleotide away. This sequence joins TRBV6-5 and TRBJ1-2; D is possibly TRBD1 (5 bases). Per germline, CDR1 MNHEY and CDR2 SVGAGI. This CDR3 has 13 residues. The V end lost 8 bases, the J end lost 4 bases, and 14 bases lay between the germline ends. The CDR3 sequence is CASPPGTFYGYTF. CDR3 DNA sequence: TGTGCCAGCCCACCCGGGACCTTCTATGGCTACACCTTC.

V usage is TRBV5-1 and J usage is TRBJ2-1; 12 bases align to TRBD2. CDR3 length equals 15 residues. Germline CDR1 SGHRS, CDR2 YFSETQ. Trimming took 0 bases from V and 8 from J; bases not matched to a gene: 3. CDR3 bases: TGCGCCAGCAGCTTGGGTCCTAGCGGGAGGGATGAGCAGTTCTTC. Translating gives CASSLGPSGRDEQFF.

J is TRBJ1-5 and V is TRBV4-1; a weak D match, TRBD1 (5 bases). Germline values: CDR1 MGHRA, CDR2 YSYEKL. V was trimmed by 4 bases and J by 5 bases, leaving 15 bases between them. The CDR3 runs 15 residues. The CDR3 region has the DNA TGCGCCAGCAGCCCATGGCGGGGAGGGGATCAGCCCCAGCATTTT. This encodes CASSPWRGGDQPQHF.

The chain has TRBV7-3 and TRBJ2-4; D call uncertain. The CDR3 totals 14 residues. The germline V and J ends were trimmed by 5 bases and 0 bases, with 8 bases remaining between them. From germline, CDR1 is SGHTA and CDR2 FQGTGA. CDR3 residues: CASSRWEAKNIQYF. The CDR3 DNA is TGTGCCAGCAGCCGATGGGAAGCCAAAAACATTCAGTACTTC. Together with reference TRBV7-3 and TRBJ2-4, the CDR3 gives the full variable domain: GAGVSQTPSNKVTEKGKYVELRCDPISGHTALYWYRQSLGQGPEFLIYFQGTGAADDSGLPNDRFFAVRPEGSVSTLKIQRTERGDSAVYLCASSRWEAKNIQYFGAGTRLSVL.

This clonotype was seen repeatedly, ten times or more. This sequence joins TRBV6-4 and TRBJ1-2, with unresolved D. Germline-derived CDR1 and CDR2 are MRHNA and SNTAGT. This CDR3 spans 15 amino acids. V lost 2 bases to trimming and J lost 4 bases, with 14 bases between them. CDR3 loop: CASSDQSLDFYGYTF. The CDR3 nucleotides are TGTGCCAGCAGTGACCAAAGCCTTGACTTCTATGGCTACACCTTC.

About this clonotype itself: A much more abundant neighbour one base away suggests this may be a read error. J is TRBJ1-5 and V is TRBV7-9, with TRBD1 identical over 9 bases. The CDR3 is 16 amino acids. CDR1 and CDR2 from the germline V gene are SEHNR and FQNEAQ (reference sequence). CDR3 in amino acids: CASSSDRGRLGRPRHF. The DNA of the CDR3 is TGTGCCAGCAGTTCGGACAGGGGACGCTTAGGTCGGCCCCGGCATTTT.

The table lists this clonotype with many counts. V usage is TRBV7-9 and J usage is TRBJ2-5; unclear D gene. V was shortened by 2 bases and J by 2 bases, with 12 bases between the two germline ends. Germline values: CDR1 SEHNR, CDR2 FQNEAQ (reference sequence). CDR3 length: 15 residues. CDR3 in amino acids: CASSLYFQKQETQYF. CDR3 DNA: TGTGCCAGCAGCTTATACTTCCAGAAACAAGAGACCCAGTACTTC.

Concerning this clonotype: A much larger clone differs by one base, so this may be a read error. The J gene is TRBJ2-3, the V gene TRBV5-1; D may be TRBD2 (5 bases). The CDR3 is 14 residues long. The germline gives CDR1 SGHRS, CDR2 YFSETQ. Trimming removed 7 bases at V and 5 bases at J, with 17 bases between. The DNA for the CDR3 is TGCGCCAGCTCCGGGGAAGGGTGGCAAGATACGCAGTATTTT. Translation gives CASSGEGWQDTQYF.

The rearrangement uses TRBV30 and TRBJ1-2, with D unresolved. CDR1 and CDR2 (germline): GTSNPN, SVGIG (reference sequence). This CDR3 has 10 residues. Trimming left V 3 bases short and J 8 bases short, with 7 bases between. The CDR3 bases are TGTGCCTGGAGGGTAGGGGGCTACACCTTC. Residues: CAWRVGGYTF.

The chain joins TRBV7-9 to TRBJ2-5, with D unresolved. The CDR3 loop spans 16 amino acids. Germline V gives CDR1 SEHNR, CDR2 FQNEAQ (reference sequence). Trimming removed 5 bases from V and 11 bases from J, with 27 bases in between. CDR3 amino acids: CASSQTPRVSFGEQYF. Written as DNA, the CDR3 is TGTGCCAGCAGCCAAACCCCCCGGGTCTCATTCGGAGAGCAGTACTTC.

This clonotype was counted ten times or more. The V gene is TRBV20-1, the J gene TRBJ2-3, with D maybe TRBD1 (5 bases). Looked up from germline, CDR1 is DFQATT and CDR2 is SNEGSKA (reference sequence). V lost 3 bases to trimming and J lost 0 bases, with 13 bases between them. The CDR3 spans 15 residues. For the CDR3, the DNA is TGCAGTGCTAGTGATCGACAGTCTAGCACAGATACGCAGTATTTT. Translated, it gives CSASDRQSSTDTQYF.